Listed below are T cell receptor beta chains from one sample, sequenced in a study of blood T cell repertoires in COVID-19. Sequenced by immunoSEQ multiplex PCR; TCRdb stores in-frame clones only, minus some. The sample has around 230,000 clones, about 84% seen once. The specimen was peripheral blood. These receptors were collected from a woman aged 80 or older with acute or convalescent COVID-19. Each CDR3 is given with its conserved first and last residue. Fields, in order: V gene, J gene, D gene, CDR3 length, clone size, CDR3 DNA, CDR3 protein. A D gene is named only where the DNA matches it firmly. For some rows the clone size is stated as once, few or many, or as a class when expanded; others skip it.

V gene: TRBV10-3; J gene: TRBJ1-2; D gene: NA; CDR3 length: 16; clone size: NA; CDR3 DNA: TGTGCCATCAGTGAGGGAGCAGGGCGGGGAGGCTATGGCTACACCTTC; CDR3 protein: CAISEGAGRGGYGYTF
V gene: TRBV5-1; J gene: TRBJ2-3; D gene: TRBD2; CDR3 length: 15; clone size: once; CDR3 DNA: TGCGCCAGCAGCTTGGGCGGGAGAAGCACAGATACGCAGTATTTT; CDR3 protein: CASSLGGRSTDTQYF
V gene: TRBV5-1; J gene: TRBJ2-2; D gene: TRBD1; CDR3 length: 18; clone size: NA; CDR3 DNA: TGCGCCAGCAGAACGGGACAGGAGGGGTGGCGAGTCACCGGGGAGCTGTTTTTT; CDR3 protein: CASRTGQEGWRVTGELFF
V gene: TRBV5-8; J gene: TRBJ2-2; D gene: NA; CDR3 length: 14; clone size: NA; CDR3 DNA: TGTGCCAGCTCCCTAGCAGCGAACACCGGGGAGCTGTTTTTT; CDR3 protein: CASSLAANTGELFF
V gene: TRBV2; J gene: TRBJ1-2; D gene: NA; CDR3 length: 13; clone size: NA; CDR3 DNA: TGTGCCAGCAGTGAAGGCGGAAACTATGGCTACACCTTC; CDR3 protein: CASSEGGNYGYTF
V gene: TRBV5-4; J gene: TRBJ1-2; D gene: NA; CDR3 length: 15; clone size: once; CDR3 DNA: TGTGCCAGCAGCTTGGGCCGGGGGAGTAACTATGGCTACACCTTC; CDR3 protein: CASSLGRGSNYGYTF
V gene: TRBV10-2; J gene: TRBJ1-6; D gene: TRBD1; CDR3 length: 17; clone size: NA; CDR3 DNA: TGCGCCAGCAGCCAACCGGGACAGGGGACCATAGGGACACCCCTCCACTTT; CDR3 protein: CASSQPGQGTIGTPLHF
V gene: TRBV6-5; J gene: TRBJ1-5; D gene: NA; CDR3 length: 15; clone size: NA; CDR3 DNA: TGTGCCAGCAGTTACGGGAGGGGGGGGGTTGAGCCCCAGCATTTT; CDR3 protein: CASSYGRGGVEPQHF
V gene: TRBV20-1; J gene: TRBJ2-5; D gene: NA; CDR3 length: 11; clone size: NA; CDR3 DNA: TGCAGTGCTAGATCCCCGGAGACCCAGTACTTC; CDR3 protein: CSARSPETQYF
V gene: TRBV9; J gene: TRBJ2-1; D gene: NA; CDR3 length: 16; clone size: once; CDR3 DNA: TGTGCCAGCAGCGTCCGGACAGGGAGGGCCTACAATGAGCAGTTCTTC; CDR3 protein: CASSVRTGRAYNEQFF
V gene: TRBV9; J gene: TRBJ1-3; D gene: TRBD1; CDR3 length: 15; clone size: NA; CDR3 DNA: TGTGCCAGCAGTGACAGGGGTTCGGCTGGAAACACCATATATTTT; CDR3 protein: CASSDRGSAGNTIYF
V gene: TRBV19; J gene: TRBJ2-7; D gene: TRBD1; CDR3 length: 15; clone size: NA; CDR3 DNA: TGTGCCAGTAGTCCCTCGACAGGGCTCTCGGGCGAGCAGTACTTC; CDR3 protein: CASSPSTGLSGEQYF
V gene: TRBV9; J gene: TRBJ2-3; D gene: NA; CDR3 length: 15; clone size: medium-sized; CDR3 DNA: TGTGCCAGCAGCGTATGGACAGCTAGCACAGATACGCAGTATTTT; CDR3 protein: CASSVWTASTDTQYF
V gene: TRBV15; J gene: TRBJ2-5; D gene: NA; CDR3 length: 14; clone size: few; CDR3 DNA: TGTGCCACCAGCAGAAACAGGGTGGTGGAGACCCAGTACTTC; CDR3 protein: CATSRNRVVETQYF
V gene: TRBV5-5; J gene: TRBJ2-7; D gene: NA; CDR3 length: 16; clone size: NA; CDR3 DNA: TGTGCCAGCGCCGTCCCCTCCACAGGTCTTCGCTACGAGCAGTACTTC; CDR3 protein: CASAVPSTGLRYEQYF
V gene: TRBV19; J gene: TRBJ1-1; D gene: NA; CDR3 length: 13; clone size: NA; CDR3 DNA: TGTGCCAGTAGTATCCGGGTGAACACTGAAGCTTTCTTT; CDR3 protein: CASSIRVNTEAFF
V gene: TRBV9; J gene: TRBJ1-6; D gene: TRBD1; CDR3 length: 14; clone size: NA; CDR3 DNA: TGTGCCAGCAGCGAGGGGACAGGGAGGGAACCCCTCCACTTT; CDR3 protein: CASSEGTGREPLHF
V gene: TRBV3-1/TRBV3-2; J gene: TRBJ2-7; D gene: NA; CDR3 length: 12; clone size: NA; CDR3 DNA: TGTGCCAGCAGCCAAGTCACTCACGAGCAGTACTTC; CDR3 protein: CASSQVTHEQYF
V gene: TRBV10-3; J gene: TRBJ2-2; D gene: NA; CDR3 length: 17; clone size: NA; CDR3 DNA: TGTGCCATCAGTGGAACGGCATTGGGGGGGAACACCGGGGAGCTGTTTTTT; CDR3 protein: CAISGTALGGNTGELFF
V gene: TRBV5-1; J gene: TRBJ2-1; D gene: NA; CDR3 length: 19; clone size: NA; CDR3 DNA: TGCGCCAGCAGCTTGGGCAGACTAGGGGATCACCCAAATTACAATGAGCAGTTCTTC; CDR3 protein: CASSLGRLGDHPNYNEQFF
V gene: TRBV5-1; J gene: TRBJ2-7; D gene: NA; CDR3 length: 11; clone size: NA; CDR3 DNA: TGCGCCAGCAGCTTGGCTAGGGAGCAGTACTTC; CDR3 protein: CASSLAREQYF
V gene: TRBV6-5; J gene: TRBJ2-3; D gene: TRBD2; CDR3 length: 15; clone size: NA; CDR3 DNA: TGTGCCAGCAGTACGTGGACGGGGAGGGGTCGTACGCAGTATTTT; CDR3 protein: CASSTWTGRGRTQYF
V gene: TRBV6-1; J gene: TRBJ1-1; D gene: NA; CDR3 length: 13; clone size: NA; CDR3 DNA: TGTGCCAGCAGTGAACGGTGGGGGGCTGAAGCTTTCTTT; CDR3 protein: CASSERWGAEAFF
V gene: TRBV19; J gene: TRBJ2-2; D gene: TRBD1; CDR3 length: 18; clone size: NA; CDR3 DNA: TGTGCCAGTAGTATTAGTTCTGTGCGACAGGGGAACACCGGGGAGCTGTTTTTT; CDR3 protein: CASSISSVRQGNTGELFF
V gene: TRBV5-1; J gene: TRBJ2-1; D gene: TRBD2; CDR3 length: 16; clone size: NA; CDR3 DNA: TGCGCCAGCAAAGGACTAGCGGGTAGCTCCTACAATGAGCAGTTCTTC; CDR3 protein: CASKGLAGSSYNEQFF
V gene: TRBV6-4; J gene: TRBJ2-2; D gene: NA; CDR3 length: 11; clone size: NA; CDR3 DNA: TGTGCCAGCAGTGATCCGGCGGGGCTGTTTTTT; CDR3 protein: CASSDPAGLFF